What follows are 20 T cell receptor beta chains derived from one specimen sequenced in a study of CD8+CD57+ T cells in acquired aplastic anemia. Genomic DNA constituted the template upon which TCR beta VDJ and CDR3 profiling was performed. MiXCR, run by TCRdb on the reads, gives a single entry per CDR3 protein. In the table there are fewer than 250,000 distinct CDR3 sequences, about 53% of which are singletons. The sequenced material came from sorted CD4+, CD8+, or CD8+CD57+ T cells (not recorded which) from PBMCs. These receptors originate from a human donor in good health, serving as a control.

The chain links TRBV2 to TRBJ1-6, with TRBD1 matching over 8 bases. The CDR3 has 12 amino acids. Germline CDR1 SNHLY, CDR2 FYNNEI. Trimming took 8 bases from V and 9 from J; bases not matched to a gene: 3. The CDR3 here is CASQGARSPLHF. The CDR3 coding sequence is TGTGCCAGCCAGGGGGCACGTTCACCCCTCCACTTT. The variable domain in full, with the rest retrieved from reference TRBV2 and TRBJ1-6, is EPEVTQTPSHQVTQMGQEVILRCVPISNHLYFYWYRQILGQKVEFLVSFYNNEISEKSEIFDDQFSVERPDGSNFTLKIRSTKLEDSAMYFCASQGARSPLHFGNGTRLTVT.

This clonotype was seen only a few times. With a much larger clone just one base away, this may be a read error. This chain joins TRBV29-1 and TRBJ1-1; D is ambiguous. This CDR3 contains 13 residues. Germline values: CDR1 SQVTM, CDR2 ANQGSEA. The CDR3 region is CSAQRQENTGAFF. CDR3 nucleotide sequence: TGCAGCGCCCAGCGCCAGGAGAACACTGGAGCTTTCTTT.

The chain uses TRBV10-2 and TRBJ1-6; D gene uncertain. The germline V gene encodes CDR1 WSHSY and CDR2 SAAADI. The V end lost 2 bases, the J end lost 3 bases, and 8 bases lay between the germline ends. The CDR3 is 15 amino acids. The chain's CDR3 is CASSEAWDYNSPLHF. CDR3 nucleotides: TGCGCCAGCAGTGAGGCCTGGGACTATAATTCACCCCTCCACTTT.

About this clonotype: A much larger clone differs by one base, so this may be a read error. This chain uses TRBV28 with TRBJ2-7; D is ambiguous. Per the germline V gene, CDR1 is MDHEN and CDR2 is SYDVKM. The CDR3 spans 13 residues. CDR3 amino acids: CASLKLRPYGQYF. CDR3 in DNA: TGTGCCAGCCTCAAGCTTAGACCCTACGGGCAGTACTTC.

At least ten counts were recorded for this clonotype. This chain connects TRBV12-3 or TRBV12-4 to TRBJ1-1; D may be TRBD1 (6 bases). This CDR3 is 13 amino acids long. Trimming removed 6 bases at V and 6 bases at J, with 14 bases between. The CDR3 sequence is CASRPRQASEAFF. The CDR3 DNA follows: TGTGCCAGCAGGCCCAGACAGGCGTCTGAAGCTTTCTTT.

The chain uses TRBV15 and TRBJ1-1, with D possibly TRBD1 on 5 matching bases. Germline CDR1 and CDR2: LNHNV and YYDKDF (reference sequence). Trimming cost V 0 bases and J 4 bases, with 9 bases left between them. The CDR3 covers 14 residues. CDR3: CATSREGEVTEAFF. The CDR3 DNA is TGTGCCACCAGCAGAGAGGGGGAGGTCACTGAAGCTTTCTTT.

About this clonotype: A read error may be the cause here, since a much bigger clone is one base away. Here the CDR3 omits its conserved ending phenylalanine or tryptophan, so a read error is the likely source. CDR3: CASSQSDTGELFS. Here the CDR3 DNA reads TGTGCCAGCAGCCAATCGGACACCGGGGAGCTGTTTTCT. This chain connects TRBV9 to TRBJ2-2; D unclear. The V and J ends lost 4 bases and 3 bases respectively, with 7 bases between them. This CDR3 region has 13 residues. Germline-derived CDR1 and CDR2 are SGDLS and YYNGEE.

There are many counts of this clonotype. This chain links TRBV7-2 with TRBJ1-3; weak D call: TRBD1 (5 bases). The CDR3 covers 16 residues. Germline V gene data show CDR1 as SGHTA and CDR2 as FQGNSA. With 2 bases removed from V and 3 bases from J, the gap between germline ends came to 14 bases. CDR3 in amino acids: CASSLFPGGDGNTIYF. In DNA form, the CDR3 reads TGTGCCAGCAGCTTATTCCCCGGAGGGGATGGAAACACCATATATTTT.

Remarks on this clonotype: A much larger clone lies a single base off, so this may be a read error. This CDR3 fails to terminate in the conserved phenylalanine or tryptophan, so it likely reflects a read error. The chain joins TRBV3-1 to TRBJ1-3; D is unclear. CDR3 length: 15 amino acids. From germline, CDR1 is LGHDT and CDR2 YNNKEL (reference sequence). V shed 1 base and J shed 8 bases, with 15 bases lying between them. CDR3 bases: TGTGCCAGCAGCCAAGGAGGGATCCTCGTGGACACCATATATTGT. As protein: CASSQGGILVDTIYC.

In its sample, this clonotype was seen a few times. The CDR3 DNA reads as TGTGCCATCAGTTATAGCGTGGGCACACTGCATTCACCCCTCCACTTT. Encoded protein: CAISYSVGTLHSPLHF. This chain uses TRBV10-3 with TRBJ1-6; D ambiguous. The germline V gene encodes CDR1 ENHRY and CDR2 SYGVKD. The CDR3 has 16 amino acids. The V and J ends lost 5 bases and 8 bases respectively, with 19 bases between them.

A note on this clonotype: The junction and the germline gene differ at one end; a read error may be behind it. V usage is TRBV9 and J usage is TRBJ1-6; D gene ambiguous. There are 9 residues in the CDR3. Germline values: CDR1 SGDLS, CDR2 YYNGEE. The CDR3: CASREPLDF. The CDR3 DNA reads as TGTGCCAGCAGAGAACCCCTCGACTTT.

This clonotype was observed a single time. This chain links TRBV7-2 with TRBJ1-1; tentative D call: TRBD1 (6 bases). This CDR3 region has 14 residues. Germline CDR1 reads SGHTA; CDR2 reads FQGNSA. V was trimmed by 5 bases and J by 7 bases, leaving 17 bases between them. CDR3 nucleotides: TGTGCCAGCAGCCCAAGCAGGGGAACTAATGAAGCTTTCTTT. Its translation is CASSPSRGTNEAFF. The variable domain in full, completed from reference TRBV7-2 and TRBJ1-1, reads GAGVSQSPSNKVTEKGKDVELRCDPISGHTALYWYRQSLGQGLEFLIYFQGNSAPDKSGLPSDRFSAERTGGSVSTLTIQRTQQEDSAVYLCASSPSRGTNEAFFGQGTRLTVV.

This clonotype has at least ten counts. V and J are TRBV2 and TRBJ1-5, with D uncertain. The V end was cut by 7 bases, the J end by 7 bases, with 11 bases between. This CDR3 spans 12 amino acids. Germline V gives CDR1 SNHLY, CDR2 FYNNEI. The CDR3 DNA is TGTGCCAGCAATCACTATGACCAGCCCCAGCATTTT. This encodes CASNHYDQPQHF.

The CDR3 loop reads CASSIDRGRLGTEAFF. CDR3 nucleotides: TGTGCCAGTAGTATAGACAGGGGGCGGCTTGGCACTGAAGCTTTCTTT. The rearrangement joins TRBV19 to TRBJ1-1, with 8 positions matching TRBD1. CDR3 length: 16 residues. V was pared by 0 bases and J by 4 bases, with 7 bases of the junction left unmatched. Germline-derived CDR1 and CDR2 are LNHDA and SQIVND (reference sequence).

This rearrangement joins TRBV24-1 to TRBJ1-5, with 7 bases identical to TRBD1. The CDR3 runs to 17 residues. The V gene end was trimmed by 4 bases and the J gene end by 6 bases; junction bases not matched to a gene: 14. Germline loops: CDR1 KGHDR, CDR2 SFDVKD. This CDR3 reads CATSDSKGQWGGQPQHF. The DNA for the CDR3 is TGTGCCACCAGTGACTCTAAGGGACAGTGGGGCGGTCAGCCCCAGCATTTT.

V usage is TRBV29-1 and J usage is TRBJ2-7, with 11 bases aligning to TRBD2. CDR1 is SQVTM and CDR2 is ANQGSEA in the germline V gene. This CDR3 has 16 amino acids. The CDR3 DNA reads TGCAGCGTTGGCGTGTCCGGGACTAGCGGAACCTACGAACAGTACGTC. It yields the protein CSVGVSGTSGTYEQYV.

The J gene is TRBJ2-2, the V gene TRBV4-1; unclear D gene. The CDR3 spans 14 residues. CDR1 and CDR2 from the germline V gene are MGHRA and YSYEKL. V was shortened by 3 bases and J by 1 base, with 6 bases between the two germline ends. The CDR3 is CASSQLRNTGELFF. CDR3 DNA: TGCGCCAGCAGCCAGCTACGGAACACCGGGGAGCTGTTTTTT.

This clonotype has at least ten counts. The V gene is TRBV20-1, the J gene TRBJ2-3; 7 bases agree with TRBD2. Germline V CDR1 and CDR2: DFQATT, SNEGSKA (reference sequence). CDR3 length equals 15 residues. Trimming removed 3 bases from V and 3 bases from J; junction bases left unmatched: 9. CDR3 in amino acids: CSARRAGVLTDTQYF. CDR3 DNA sequence: TGCAGTGCTAGGAGGGCGGGGGTGTTGACAGATACGCAGTATTTT.

DNA for the CDR3: TGTGCCAGCAGCCAAGTATCGGGTAGCGGGGGGGACGAGCAGTACTTC. It translates to CASSQVSGSGGDEQYF. This chain uses TRBV7-8 with TRBJ2-7, with TRBD2 matching over 11 bases. Germline values: CDR1 SGHVS, CDR2 FQNEAQ. The CDR3 totals 16 residues. V was clipped by 5 bases and J by 5 bases; unmatched bases: 11.

This chain links TRBV2 with TRBJ2-5; possible D gene TRBD2, 5 bases. Trimming stripped 6 bases from V and 4 bases from J, with 12 bases between. The CDR3 is made up of 13 amino acids. Germline values: CDR1 SNHLY, CDR2 FYNNEI. The CDR3 reads CASRWTEGETQYF. Here the CDR3 DNA reads TGTGCCAGCAGGTGGACCGAGGGAGAGACCCAGTACTTC.